The 22 T cell receptor beta chains presented below share a single source sample, sequenced in a study of T cells after posttransplantation cyclophosphamide. Cyclophosphamide on days +3 and +4 followed busulfan-fludarabine conditioning and a marrow graft. Clones were sequenced by immunoSEQ multiplex PCR, and TCRdb holds only the in-frame ones, with some missing. The sample shows around 8,700 clones, none of them appearing just once. This specimen was PBMCs, taken after an allogeneic stem cell transplant with post-transplant cyclophosphamide. All receptors come from a young adult male patient who received an allogeneic stem cell transplant from an unrelated donor, was CMV-positive, and had acute and chronic GVHD. Some T cells may be the graft donor's.

This clone was recorded at least ten times. The chain carries TRBV12-3 or TRBV12-4 and TRBJ2-5, with D tentatively TRBD2 (5 bases). Trimming took 3 bases from V and 4 from J, leaving 9 bases between them. This CDR3 contains 13 residues. CDR3 loop: CASSFGVVETQYF. In DNA form, the CDR3 reads TGTGCCAGCAGTTTCGGGGTGGTAGAGACCCAGTACTTC.

This clone ranks as medium-sized. The rearrangement joins TRBV2 to TRBJ1-2; D may be TRBD1 (5 bases). Germline CDR1 is SNHLY and CDR2 is FYNNEI. The V end lost 7 bases, the J end lost 3 bases, and 9 bases lay between the germline ends. The CDR3 has 12 residues. This CDR3 reads CASTREDYGYTF. The CDR3 DNA follows: TGTGCCAGCACCAGGGAGGACTATGGCTACACCTTC.

This clone is medium-sized by share. The rearrangement links TRBV4-1 to TRBJ1-1, with TRBD1 matching 7 bases. The junction had 8 bases not matched to a gene; V was cut back by 2 bases and J by 5 bases. This CDR3 has 15 amino acids. Germline loops: CDR1 MGHRA, CDR2 YSYEKL. As DNA, the CDR3 is TGCGCCAGCAGCCAACCTACAACAGGGGTTACTGAAGCTTTCTTT. Translated, it gives CASSQPTTGVTEAFF.

This clone is termed medium-sized (0.01 to 0.1%). The chain recombines TRBV10-3 with TRBJ2-1, with D possibly TRBD2 on 6 matching bases. The CDR3 has 14 residues. The V gene's germline CDR1 is ENHRY and CDR2 SYGVKD. V was pared by 8 bases and J by 4 bases, with 15 bases between. The DNA of the CDR3 is TGTGCCATCTCCGACGGGGGTTTATACAATGAGCAGTTCTTC. Residues: CAISDGGLYNEQFF.

This clone was observed at least ten times. This chain joins TRBV30 and TRBJ1-2; D is unclear. V lost 1 base and J 1 base, leaving 16 bases between the germline ends. Germline-derived CDR1 and CDR2 are GTSNPN and SVGIG (reference sequence). CDR3 length: 16 residues. CDR3 sequence reads: CAWSEGEQPSNYGYTF. The CDR3 nucleotides are TGTGCCTGGAGTGAGGGTGAGCAACCAAGTAACTATGGCTACACCTTC.

This clone has at least ten counts. This chain uses TRBV24-1 with TRBJ2-2; possibly TRBD1 or TRBD2 for D (7 bases each). Germline V gene data show CDR1 as KGHDR and CDR2 as SFDVKD. V was clipped by 4 bases and J by 7 bases, with 18 bases between them. This CDR3 is 16 amino acids long. The CDR3 DNA sequence: TGTGCCACCAGTGAGCGAGACAGGGAGGGGAGCGGGGAGCTGTTTTTT. This gives the protein CATSERDREGSGELFF.

This clone was picked up many times. The chain uses TRBV5-1 and TRBJ1-2; D is perhaps TRBD1 (6 bases). Germline values: CDR1 SGHRS, CDR2 YFSETQ. The length of the CDR3 is 14 residues. V lost 0 bases and J 8 bases, leaving 14 bases between the germline ends. Written as DNA, the CDR3 is TGCGCCAGCAGCTTGGACAGGGCGTACGTCGGCTACACCTTC. Residues: CASSLDRAYVGYTF.

At least ten counts were recorded for this clone. V gene TRBV12-5 combines with J gene TRBJ2-7, with D possibly matching TRBD1 (6 bases). This CDR3 is 18 amino acids long. Germline V gives CDR1 LGHNT, CDR2 FRNRAP. Trimming took off 0 bases at V and 2 bases at J, with 20 bases between the two ends. The CDR3 DNA reads as TGTGCTAGTGGTTTGGTACGGGTCCAGGGGATCCCTCCCTACGAGCAGTACTTC. This sequence encodes CASGLVRVQGIPPYEQYF. Full variable domain (remainder filled in from reference TRBV12-5 and TRBJ2-7): DARVTQTPRHKVTEMGQEVTMRCQPILGHNTVFWYRQTMMQGLELLAYFRNRAPLDDSGMPKDRFSAEMPDATLATLKIQPSEPRDSAVYFCASGLVRVQGIPPYEQYFGPGTRLTVT.

At least ten counts were recorded for this clone. This chain uses TRBV6-5 with TRBJ1-5; D ambiguous. Germline CDR1 reads MNHEY; CDR2 reads SVGAGI. V lost 2 bases and J 4 bases, leaving 12 bases between the germline ends. The length of the CDR3 is 15 residues. In DNA form, the CDR3 reads TGTGCCAGCAGTTACAGTAGCGTCGGTAATCAGCCCCAGCATTTT. It is translated as CASSYSSVGNQPQHF.

This clone was recorded at least ten times. The CDR3 region is CASTADRAIPYEQYF. For the CDR3, the DNA is TGTGCCAGCACAGCGGACAGGGCTATCCCCTACGAGCAGTACTTC. The rearrangement joins TRBV6-2 or TRBV6-3 to TRBJ2-7, with 8 bases aligning to TRBD1. Germline assignment: CDR1 MNHEY and CDR2 SVGEGT. This CDR3 has 15 residues. Germline trimming cut 7 bases from V and 2 bases from J; bases unmatched to any gene: 10.

This clone was detected ten times or more. The CDR3 region is CASSQGASTDTQYF. DNA for the CDR3: TGCGCCAGCAGCCAAGGAGCTAGCACAGATACGCAGTATTTT. This chain joins TRBV4-1 and TRBJ2-3; D is undetermined. The CDR3 is 14 amino acids. Trimming shortened V by 1 base and J by 0 bases, and 5 bases separated the two germline ends. In germline, CDR1 is MGHRA, CDR2 YSYEKL.

At least ten counts were recorded for this clone. V usage is TRBV6-6 and J usage is TRBJ2-3; tentatively, D is TRBD2 (6 bases). This CDR3 is built from 15 residues. Germline assignment: CDR1 MNHNY and CDR2 SVGAGI (reference sequence). V shed 1 base and J shed 3 bases, with 11 bases lying between them. The CDR3 reads CASSYLGLRTDTQYF. CDR3 in DNA: TGTGCCAGCAGTTACTTGGGACTTCGGACAGATACGCAGTATTTT.

This clone was observed many times. The chain carries TRBV4-3 and TRBJ2-3, with 7 bases fitting TRBD2. V shed 0 bases, J shed 2 bases, and the junction held 2 bases outside the gene matches. The CDR3 is 15 amino acids. Germline loops: CDR1 LGHNA, CDR2 YSLEER. CDR3 coding DNA: TGCGCCAGCAGCCAAGAAAGCGGGGTCACAGATACGCAGTATTTT. It translates to CASSQESGVTDTQYF.

With respect to this clone: A much bigger clone sits one base away, suggesting this may be a read error. The chain recombines TRBV28 with TRBJ1-2; 9 bases line up with TRBD1. Germline V CDR1 and CDR2: MDHEN, SYDVKM. The CDR3 spans 16 residues. J gave up 9 bases and V 6 bases, and 17 bases lay outside the gene matches. The CDR3: CASRSPSRTGEYRYTF. In DNA form, the CDR3 reads TGTGCCAGCAGAAGTCCCAGTAGGACAGGGGAATATCGCTACACCTTC.

This clone qualifies as medium-sized. This chain links TRBV19 with TRBJ1-4; D not resolved. This CDR3 has 15 residues. Germline values: CDR1 LNHDA, CDR2 SQIVND (reference sequence). The V end lost 4 bases, the J end lost 0 bases, and 9 bases lay between the germline ends. The CDR3 spells CASSTVSATNEKLFF. The CDR3 bases are TGTGCCAGTAGTACCGTTTCAGCAACTAATGAAAAACTGTTTTTT.

This clone was seen ten or more times. This chain uses TRBV6-2 or TRBV6-3 with TRBJ1-2; D unclear. The length of the CDR3 is 14 residues. With 0 bases removed from V and 8 bases from J, the gap between germline ends came to 13 bases. Germline V gene lookup returns CDR1 MNHEY and CDR2 SVGEGT. The CDR3 nucleotides are TGTGCCAGCAGTTACTCGTCCGAAGTCAGAGGCTACACCTTC. It yields the protein CASSYSSEVRGYTF.

This clone showed up many times. The gene calls are TRBV12-3 or TRBV12-4 and TRBJ1-5; weak D call: TRBD1 (5 bases). With 2 bases removed from V and 5 bases from J, the gap between germline ends came to 10 bases. CDR3 size: 14 residues. As DNA, the CDR3 is TGTGCCAGCAGTTTACAGGGAGGCGATCAGCCCCAGCATTTT. Encoded protein: CASSLQGGDQPQHF.

This clone was counted only a few times. The chain has TRBV12-5 and TRBJ1-1; tentatively, D is TRBD1 (6 bases). V lost 1 base and J 1 base, leaving 13 bases between the germline ends. There are 16 residues in the CDR3. The germline V gene encodes CDR1 LGHNT and CDR2 FRNRAP. The CDR3 bases are TGTGCTAGTGGTTTGGAGACCTCAGGGGAGAACACTGAAGCTTTCTTT. This gives the protein CASGLETSGENTEAFF.

This clone was observed many times. The rearrangement links TRBV6-1 to TRBJ1-2; no clear D gene. The CDR3 length is 12 residues. CDR1 and CDR2 (germline): MNHNS, SASEGT. Deletions cut 9 bases from V and 4 bases from J, with 12 bases between. DNA for the CDR3: TGTGCCAGTAGCGACCCCCTCTATGGCTACACCTTC. This translates into CASSDPLYGYTF.

In its sample, this clone was seen many times. CDR3 in amino acids: CASSADIQARGNTEAFF. CDR3 DNA: TGTGCCAGCAGCGCCGATATCCAGGCCAGGGGAAACACTGAAGCTTTCTTT. The chain joins TRBV9 to TRBJ1-1; the D gene is possibly TRBD1 (6 bases). CDR3 size: 17 residues. CDR1 and CDR2 (germline): SGDLS, YYNGEE. V was clipped by 3 bases and J by 2 bases, with 20 bases between them.

This clone occurred many times. The rearrangement joins TRBV13 to TRBJ2-2; a possible D gene is TRBD1 (6 bases). This CDR3 is 15 amino acids long. Germline assignment: CDR1 PRHDT and CDR2 FYEKMQ (reference sequence). V gave up 5 bases and J gave up 2 bases, with 12 bases separating them. In nucleotides, the CDR3 is TGTGCCAGCAGCGCCCGGGACAACAACACCGGGGAGCTGTTTTTT. It codes for CASSARDNNTGELFF.

This clone has at least ten counts. The chain carries TRBV6-5 and TRBJ1-1; no reliable D call. Per germline, CDR1 MNHEY and CDR2 SVGAGI. CDR3 size: 13 residues. V was cut by 6 bases and J by 0 bases, with 8 bases left in between. In DNA, the CDR3 is TGTGCCAGCAGACAGTCCTTGAACACTGAAGCTTTCTTT. Translated: CASRQSLNTEAFF.